These 3 T cell receptor beta chains share one sample of origin, sequenced in a study of identical twins. TCRdb used MiXCR to reprocess the 5' RACE reads, holding one entry per CDR3 protein. Among some 100,000 distinct CDR3 sequences listed, 4.5% to 6.5% were seen once. Sequenced material: memory T cells sorted from blood. Receptors were obtained from a woman between 50 and 59 years old in good health.

This clonotype was picked up many times. This chain uses TRBV7-6 with TRBJ1-6, with unresolved D. CDR3 length: 13 amino acids. Germline V CDR1 and CDR2: SGHVS, FNYEAQ. The V and J ends lost 8 bases and 3 bases respectively, with 8 bases between them. CDR3 loop: CASQDGYNSPLHF. The DNA of the CDR3 is TGTGCCAGCCAGGACGGCTATAATTCACCCCTCCACTTT.

The chain recombines TRBV6-1 with TRBJ1-5; TRBD1 agrees at 10 bases. Germline loops: CDR1 MNHNS, CDR2 SASEGT. This CDR3 is built from 15 residues. V shed 4 bases and J 3 bases; nucleotides not matched to a gene: 3. This chain's CDR3 is CASSVGQGHNQPQHF. CDR3 DNA sequence: TGTGCCAGCAGTGTGGGACAGGGGCACAATCAGCCCCAGCATTTT.

There are many counts of this clonotype. This sequence joins TRBV12-3 or TRBV12-4 and TRBJ2-7, with D unresolved. The CDR3 extends over 14 amino acids. Between the trimmed V and J ends, which lost 2 bases and 2 bases, there was a span of 10 bases. CDR3 sequence (DNA): TGTGCCAGCAGTTTAAATGGGGTACCCTACGAGCAGTACTTC. This encodes CASSLNGVPYEQYF.